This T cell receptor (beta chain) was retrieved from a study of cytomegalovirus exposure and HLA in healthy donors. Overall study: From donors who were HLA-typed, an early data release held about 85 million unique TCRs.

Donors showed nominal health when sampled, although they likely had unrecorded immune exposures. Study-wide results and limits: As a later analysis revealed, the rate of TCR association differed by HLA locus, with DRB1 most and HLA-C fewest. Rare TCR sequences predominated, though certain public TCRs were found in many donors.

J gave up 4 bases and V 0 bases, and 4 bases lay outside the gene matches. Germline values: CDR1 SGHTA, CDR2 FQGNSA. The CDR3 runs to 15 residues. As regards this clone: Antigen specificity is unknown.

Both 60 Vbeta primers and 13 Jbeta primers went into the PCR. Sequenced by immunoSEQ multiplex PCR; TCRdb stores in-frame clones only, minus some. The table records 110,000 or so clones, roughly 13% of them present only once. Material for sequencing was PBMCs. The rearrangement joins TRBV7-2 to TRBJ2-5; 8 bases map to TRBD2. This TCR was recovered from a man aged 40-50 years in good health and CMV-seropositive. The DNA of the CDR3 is TGTGCCAGCAGCTTAGCTCCGGGAGGGGTAGAGACCCAGTACTTC. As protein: CASSLAPGGVETQYF.